The present T cell receptor beta chain was sequenced within a study of blood T cell repertoires in COVID-19. This table comes from immunoSEQ multiplex PCR, and its TCRdb copy is limited to in-frame clones, with some not included. The table records roughly 290,000 clones, 80% to 90% of them present only once. This receptor was taken from a man younger than 45 who had recovered from COVID-19. Sequencing used PBMCs or T cells enriched from blood (not recorded which).

The CDR3, as DNA: TGTGCCAGCAGCCTGAGACGACAGGCTTCTGGAAACACCATATATTTT. Protein: CASSLRRQASGNTIYF. The chain is built from TRBV7-6 and TRBJ1-3, with D possibly TRBD1 on 6 matching bases. This CDR3 has 16 residues. Trimming cost V 5 bases and J 1 base, with 15 bases left between them. Germline V lookup: CDR1 SGHVS, CDR2 FNYEAQ.